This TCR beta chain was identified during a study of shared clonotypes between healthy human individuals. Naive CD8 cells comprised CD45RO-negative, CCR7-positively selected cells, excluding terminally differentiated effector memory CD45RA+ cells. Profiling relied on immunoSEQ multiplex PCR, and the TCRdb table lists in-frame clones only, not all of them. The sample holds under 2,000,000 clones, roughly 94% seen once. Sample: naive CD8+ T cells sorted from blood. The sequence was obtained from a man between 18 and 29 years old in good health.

The CDR3: CASSEAEVGTELESNQPQHF. The CDR3 DNA follows: TGTGCCAGCAGTGAAGCCGAAGTAGGGACAGAGCTAGAAAGCAATCAGCCCCAGCATTTT. The chain uses TRBV6-1 and TRBJ1-5, with 7 bases aligning to TRBD1. Trimming at V came to 0 bases and at J to 1 base, leaving 15 bases not matched to a gene. The CDR3 runs 20 residues. Germline CDR1 is MNHNS and CDR2 is SASEGT.